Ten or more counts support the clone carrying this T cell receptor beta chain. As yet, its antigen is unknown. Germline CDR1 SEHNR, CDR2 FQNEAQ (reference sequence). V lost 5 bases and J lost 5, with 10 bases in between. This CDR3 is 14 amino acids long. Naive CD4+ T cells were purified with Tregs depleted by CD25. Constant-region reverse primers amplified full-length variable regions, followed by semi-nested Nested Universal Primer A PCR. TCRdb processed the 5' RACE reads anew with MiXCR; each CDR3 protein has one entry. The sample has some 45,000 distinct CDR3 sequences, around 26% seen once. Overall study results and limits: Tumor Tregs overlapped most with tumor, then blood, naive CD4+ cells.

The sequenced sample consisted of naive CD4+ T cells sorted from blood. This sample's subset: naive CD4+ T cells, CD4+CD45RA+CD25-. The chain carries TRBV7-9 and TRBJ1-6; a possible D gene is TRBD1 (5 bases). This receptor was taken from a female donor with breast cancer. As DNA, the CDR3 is TGTGCCAGCAGCAGACAGCACCATAATTCACCCCTCCACTTT. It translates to CASSRQHHNSPLHF.